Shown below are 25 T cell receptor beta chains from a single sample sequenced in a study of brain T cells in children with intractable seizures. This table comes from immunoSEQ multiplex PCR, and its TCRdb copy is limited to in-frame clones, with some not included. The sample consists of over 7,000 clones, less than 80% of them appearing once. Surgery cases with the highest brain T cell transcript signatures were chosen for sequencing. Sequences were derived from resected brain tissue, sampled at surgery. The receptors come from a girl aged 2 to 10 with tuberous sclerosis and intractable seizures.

CDR3: CASINTGWDGRGEQYV. The CDR3 DNA reads as TGTGCCAGCATCAATACGGGATGGGACGGCAGGGGCGAGCAGTACGTC. This chain uses TRBV11-2 with TRBJ2-7; D is perhaps TRBD1 (6 bases). The CDR3 contains 16 residues. Germline-derived CDR1 and CDR2 are SGHAT and FQNNGV. Trimming shortened V by 7 bases and J by 6 bases, and 25 bases separated the two germline ends.

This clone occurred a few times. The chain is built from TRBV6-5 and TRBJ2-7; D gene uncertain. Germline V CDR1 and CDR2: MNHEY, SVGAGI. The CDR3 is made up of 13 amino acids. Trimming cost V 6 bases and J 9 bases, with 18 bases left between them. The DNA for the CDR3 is TGTGCCAGCAGCCTCCTCGAAGGGAAGGGGCAGTACTTC. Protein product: CASSLLEGKGQYF.

CDR3 coding DNA: TGTGCCAGCTGGGGGGCATACAGGGTCTCGAGCACTGAAGCTTTCTTT. Translation gives CASWGAYRVSSTEAFF. The V gene is TRBV28, the J gene TRBJ1-1, with D possibly matching TRBD1 (6 bases). Trimming cost V 8 bases and J 4 bases, with 23 bases left between them. This CDR3 spans 16 amino acids. Germline CDR1 MDHEN, CDR2 SYDVKM. Full variable domain (outside the CDR3, taken from reference TRBV28 and TRBJ1-1): DVKVTQSSRYLVKRTGEKVFLECVQDMDHENMFWYRQDPGLGLRLIYFSYDVKMKEKGDIPEGYSVSREKKERFSLILESASTNQTSMYLCASWGAYRVSSTEAFFGQGTRLTVV.

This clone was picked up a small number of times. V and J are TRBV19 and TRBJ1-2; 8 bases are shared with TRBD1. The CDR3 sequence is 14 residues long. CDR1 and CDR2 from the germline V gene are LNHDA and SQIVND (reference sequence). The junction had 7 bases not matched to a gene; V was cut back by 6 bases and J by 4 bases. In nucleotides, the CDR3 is TGTGCCAGTAGCATTCGGGACAGGCTCTATGGCTACACCTTC. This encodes CASSIRDRLYGYTF.

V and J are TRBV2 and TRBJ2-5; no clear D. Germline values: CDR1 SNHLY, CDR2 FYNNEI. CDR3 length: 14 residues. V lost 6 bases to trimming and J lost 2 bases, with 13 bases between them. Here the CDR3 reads CASSDMTAQETQYF. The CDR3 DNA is TGTGCCAGCAGCGACATGACGGCACAAGAGACCCAGTACTTC.

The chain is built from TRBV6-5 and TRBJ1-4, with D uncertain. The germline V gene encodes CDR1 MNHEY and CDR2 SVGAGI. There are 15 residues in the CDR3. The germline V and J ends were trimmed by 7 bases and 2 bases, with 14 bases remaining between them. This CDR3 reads CASIGRENTNEKLFF. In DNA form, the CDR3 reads TGTGCCAGCATCGGGAGGGAAAACACTAATGAAAAACTGTTTTTT.

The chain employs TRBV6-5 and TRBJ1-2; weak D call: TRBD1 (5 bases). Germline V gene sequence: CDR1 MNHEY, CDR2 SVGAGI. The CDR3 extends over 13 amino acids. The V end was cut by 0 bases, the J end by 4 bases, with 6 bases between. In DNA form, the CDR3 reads TGTGCCAGCAGTTACTCGGGGACCTATGGCTACACCTTC. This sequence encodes CASSYSGTYGYTF.

CDR3 in DNA: TGTGCCAGTAGTATAGCCGCGACCACCACTAATGAAAAACTGTTTTTT. Translated, it gives CASSIAATTTNEKLFF. The chain employs TRBV19 and TRBJ1-4; no clear D. The CDR3 has 16 residues. Germline values: CDR1 LNHDA, CDR2 SQIVND (reference sequence). Trimming shortened V by 1 base and J by 2 bases, and 11 bases separated the two germline ends.

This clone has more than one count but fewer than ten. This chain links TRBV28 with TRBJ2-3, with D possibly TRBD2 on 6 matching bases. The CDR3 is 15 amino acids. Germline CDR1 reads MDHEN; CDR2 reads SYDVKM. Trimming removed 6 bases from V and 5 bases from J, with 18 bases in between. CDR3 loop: CASSPLGGDEDTQYF. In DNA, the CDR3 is TGTGCCAGCAGCCCGTTGGGGGGAGATGAAGATACGCAGTATTTT. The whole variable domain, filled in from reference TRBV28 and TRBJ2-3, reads DVKVTQSSRYLVKRTGEKVFLECVQDMDHENMFWYRQDPGLGLRLIYFSYDVKMKEKGDIPEGYSVSREKKERFSLILESASTNQTSMYLCASSPLGGDEDTQYFGPGTRLTVL.

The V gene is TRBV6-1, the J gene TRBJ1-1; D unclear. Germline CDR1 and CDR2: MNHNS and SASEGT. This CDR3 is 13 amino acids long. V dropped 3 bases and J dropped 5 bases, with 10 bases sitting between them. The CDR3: CASSDLKVTEAFF. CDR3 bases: TGTGCCAGCAGTGATCTTAAGGTGACTGAAGCTTTCTTT.

This chain's CDR3 is CASSLWGGDQPQHF. CDR3 bases: TGTGCCAGCAGCTTGTGGGGGGGCGATCAGCCCCAGCATTTT. The chain employs TRBV5-4 and TRBJ1-5, with D perhaps TRBD1 (6 bases). In germline, CDR1 is SGHNT, CDR2 YYREEE (reference sequence). CDR3 length: 14 residues. Trimming took 1 base from V and 5 from J, leaving 10 bases between them.

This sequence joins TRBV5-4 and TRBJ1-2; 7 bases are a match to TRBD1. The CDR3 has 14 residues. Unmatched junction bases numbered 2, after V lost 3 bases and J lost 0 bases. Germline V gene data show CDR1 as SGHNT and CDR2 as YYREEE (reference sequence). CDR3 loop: CASSSGTANYGYTF. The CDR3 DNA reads TGTGCCAGCAGCTCCGGGACAGCTAACTATGGCTACACCTTC.

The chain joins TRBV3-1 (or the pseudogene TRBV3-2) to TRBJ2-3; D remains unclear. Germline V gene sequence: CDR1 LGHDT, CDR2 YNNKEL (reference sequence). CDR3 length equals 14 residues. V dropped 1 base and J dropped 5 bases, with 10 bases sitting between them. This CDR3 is CASSQGPGKDTQYF. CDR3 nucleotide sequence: TGTGCCAGCAGCCAAGGACCCGGTAAAGATACGCAGTATTTT.

In DNA, the CDR3 is TGTGCCAGCAGCTTTTCCGGGCAGGGGCTCATGAACACTGAAGCTTTCTTT. Translated: CASSFSGQGLMNTEAFF. V and J are TRBV7-3 and TRBJ1-1; a possible D gene is TRBD1 (6 bases). V shed 3 bases and J shed 0 bases, with 17 bases lying between them. The V gene's germline CDR1 is SGHTA and CDR2 FQGTGA. The CDR3 is 17 residues long.

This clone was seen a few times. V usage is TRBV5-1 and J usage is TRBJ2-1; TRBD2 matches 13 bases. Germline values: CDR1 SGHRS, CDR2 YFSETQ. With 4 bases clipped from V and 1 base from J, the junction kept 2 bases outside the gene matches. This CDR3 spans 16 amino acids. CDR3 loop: CASSTTSGGSYNEQFF. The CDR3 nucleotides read TGCGCCAGCAGCACGACTAGCGGGGGGTCCTACAATGAGCAGTTCTTC.

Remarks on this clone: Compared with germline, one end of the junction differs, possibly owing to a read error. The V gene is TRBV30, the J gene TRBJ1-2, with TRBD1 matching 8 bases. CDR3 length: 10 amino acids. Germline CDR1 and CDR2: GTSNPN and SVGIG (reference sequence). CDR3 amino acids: CSTGGYGYTF. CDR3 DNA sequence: TGCTCTACAGGGGGTTATGGCTACACCTTC.

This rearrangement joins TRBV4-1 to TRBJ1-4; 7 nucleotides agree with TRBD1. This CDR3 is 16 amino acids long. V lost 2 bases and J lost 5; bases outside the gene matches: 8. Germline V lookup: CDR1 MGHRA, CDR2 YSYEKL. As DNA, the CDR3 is TGCGCCAGCAGCCAACCAGACAGGGTGGGGAATGAAAAACTGTTTTTT. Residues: CASSQPDRVGNEKLFF.

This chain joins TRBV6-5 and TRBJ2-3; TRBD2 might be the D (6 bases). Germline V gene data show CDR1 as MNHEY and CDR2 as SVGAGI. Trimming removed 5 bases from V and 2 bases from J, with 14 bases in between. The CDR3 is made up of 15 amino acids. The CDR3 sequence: CASSRKGLPTDTQYF. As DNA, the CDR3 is TGTGCCAGCAGTAGAAAGGGACTTCCCACAGATACGCAGTATTTT.

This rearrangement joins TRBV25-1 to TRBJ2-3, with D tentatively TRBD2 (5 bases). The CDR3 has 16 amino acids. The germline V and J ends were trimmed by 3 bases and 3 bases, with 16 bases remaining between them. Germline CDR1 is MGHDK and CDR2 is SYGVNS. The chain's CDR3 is CASSDIRGGGTDTQYF. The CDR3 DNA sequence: TGTGCCAGCAGTGACATTCGAGGCGGAGGTACAGATACGCAGTATTTT.

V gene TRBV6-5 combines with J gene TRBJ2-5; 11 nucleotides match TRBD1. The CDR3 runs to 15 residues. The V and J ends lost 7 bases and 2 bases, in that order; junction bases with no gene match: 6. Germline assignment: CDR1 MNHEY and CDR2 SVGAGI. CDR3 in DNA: TGTGCCAGCAAGCCGGGACAGGGGGTTCAAGAGACCCAGTACTTC. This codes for CASKPGQGVQETQYF.

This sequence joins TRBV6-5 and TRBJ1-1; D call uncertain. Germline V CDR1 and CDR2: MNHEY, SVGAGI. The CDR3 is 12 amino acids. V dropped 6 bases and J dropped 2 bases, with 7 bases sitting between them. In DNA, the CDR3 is TGTGCCAGCAGCCTAGTTAACACTGAAGCTTTCTTT. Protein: CASSLVNTEAFF.

The CDR3 sequence: CASSLGHRNTGELFF. The CDR3 nucleotides read TGTGCCAGCAGCTTAGGACACAGGAACACCGGGGAGCTGTTTTTT. The rearrangement links TRBV5-5 to TRBJ2-2; D may be TRBD1 (5 bases). The CDR3 spans 15 residues. Germline CDR1 and CDR2: SGHKS and YYEKEE (reference sequence). Trimming removed 2 bases from V and 1 base from J, with 9 bases in between.

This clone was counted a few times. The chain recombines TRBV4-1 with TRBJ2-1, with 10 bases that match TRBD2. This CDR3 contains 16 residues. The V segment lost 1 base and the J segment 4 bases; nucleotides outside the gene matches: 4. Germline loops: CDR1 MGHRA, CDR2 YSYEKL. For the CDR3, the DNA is TGCGCCAGCAGCCAAGTATCAGCGGGGGGGTACAATGAGCAGTTCTTC. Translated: CASSQVSAGGYNEQFF.

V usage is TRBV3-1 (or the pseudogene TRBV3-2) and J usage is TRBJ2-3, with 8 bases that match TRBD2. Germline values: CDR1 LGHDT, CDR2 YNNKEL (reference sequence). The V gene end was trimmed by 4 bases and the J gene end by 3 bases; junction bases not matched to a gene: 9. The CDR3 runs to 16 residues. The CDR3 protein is CASSRSGTRGTDTQYF. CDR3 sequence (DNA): TGTGCCAGCAGCCGTTCCGGGACTAGAGGAACAGATACGCAGTATTTT.

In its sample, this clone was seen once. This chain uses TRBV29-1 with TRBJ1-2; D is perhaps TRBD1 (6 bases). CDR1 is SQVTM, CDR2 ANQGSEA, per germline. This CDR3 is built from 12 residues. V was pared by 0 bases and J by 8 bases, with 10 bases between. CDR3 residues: CSVEESGGGYTF. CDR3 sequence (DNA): TGCAGCGTTGAAGAATCGGGGGGCGGCTACACCTTC.